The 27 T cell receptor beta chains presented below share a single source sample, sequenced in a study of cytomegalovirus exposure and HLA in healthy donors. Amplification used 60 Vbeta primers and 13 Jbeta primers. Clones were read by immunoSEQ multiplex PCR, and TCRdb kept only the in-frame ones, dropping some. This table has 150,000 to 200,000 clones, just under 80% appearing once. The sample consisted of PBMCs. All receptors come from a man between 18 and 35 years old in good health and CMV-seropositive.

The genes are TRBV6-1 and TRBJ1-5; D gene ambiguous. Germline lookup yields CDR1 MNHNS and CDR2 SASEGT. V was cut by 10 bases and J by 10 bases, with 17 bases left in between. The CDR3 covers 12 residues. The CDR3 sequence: CATRGEVPPQHF. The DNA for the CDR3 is TGTGCCACCCGTGGGGAGGTACCACCCCAGCATTTT.

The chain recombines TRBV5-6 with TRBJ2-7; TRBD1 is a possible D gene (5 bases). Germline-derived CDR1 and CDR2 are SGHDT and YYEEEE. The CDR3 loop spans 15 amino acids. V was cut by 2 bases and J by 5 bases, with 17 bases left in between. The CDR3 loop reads CASSFGLGVENEQYF. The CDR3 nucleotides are TGTGCCAGCAGCTTCGGTCTAGGGGTAGAAAACGAGCAGTACTTC.

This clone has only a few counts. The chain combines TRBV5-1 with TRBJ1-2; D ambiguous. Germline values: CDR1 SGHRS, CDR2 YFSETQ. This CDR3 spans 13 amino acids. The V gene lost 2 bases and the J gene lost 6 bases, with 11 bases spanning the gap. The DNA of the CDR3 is TGCGCCAGCAGCTTCCGGGGAGGACATGGCTACACCTTC. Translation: CASSFRGGHGYTF.

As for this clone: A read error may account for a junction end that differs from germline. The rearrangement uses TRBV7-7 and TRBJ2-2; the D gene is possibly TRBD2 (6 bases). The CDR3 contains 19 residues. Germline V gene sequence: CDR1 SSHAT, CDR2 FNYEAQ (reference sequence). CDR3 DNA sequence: TGTGCTAGCAGCTTAGAGGTTAGCGGCGGCCGAACCCCCACCGGGGAGCTGTTTTTT. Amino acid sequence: CASSLEVSGGRTPTGELFF.

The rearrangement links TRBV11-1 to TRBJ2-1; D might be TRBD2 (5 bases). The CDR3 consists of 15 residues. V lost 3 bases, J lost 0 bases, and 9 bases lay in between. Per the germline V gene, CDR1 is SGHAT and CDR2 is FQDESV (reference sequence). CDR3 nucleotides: TGTGCCAGCAGCTTTAGCGTCAGCTCCTACAATGAGCAGTTCTTC. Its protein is CASSFSVSSYNEQFF.

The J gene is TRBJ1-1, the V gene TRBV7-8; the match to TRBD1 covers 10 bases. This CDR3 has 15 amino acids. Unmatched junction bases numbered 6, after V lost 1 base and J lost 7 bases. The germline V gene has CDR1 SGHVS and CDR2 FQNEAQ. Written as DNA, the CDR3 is TGTGCCAGCAGCTTAGTGGGACAGGGGTTTATTGAAGCTTTCTTT. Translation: CASSLVGQGFIEAFF. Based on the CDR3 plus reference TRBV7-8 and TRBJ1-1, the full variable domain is GAGVSQSPRYKVAKRGQDVALRCDPISGHVSLFWYQQALGQGPEFLTYFQNEAQLDKSGLPSDRFFAERPEGSVSTLKIQRTQQEDSAVYLCASSLVGQGFIEAFFGQGTRLTVV.

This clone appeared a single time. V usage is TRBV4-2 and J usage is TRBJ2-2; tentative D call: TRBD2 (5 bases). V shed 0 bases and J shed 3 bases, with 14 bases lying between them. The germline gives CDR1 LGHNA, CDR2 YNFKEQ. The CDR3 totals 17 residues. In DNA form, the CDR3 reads TGTGCCAGCAGCCAAGATAAACTAGTGGGGTACACCGGGGAGCTGTTTTTT. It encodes CASSQDKLVGYTGELFF.

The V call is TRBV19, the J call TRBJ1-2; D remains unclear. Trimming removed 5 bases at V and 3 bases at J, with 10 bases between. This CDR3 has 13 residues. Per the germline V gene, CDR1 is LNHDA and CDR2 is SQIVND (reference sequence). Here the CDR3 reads CASSPSQHYGYTF. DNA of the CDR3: TGTGCCAGTAGTCCCTCACAGCACTATGGCTACACCTTC.

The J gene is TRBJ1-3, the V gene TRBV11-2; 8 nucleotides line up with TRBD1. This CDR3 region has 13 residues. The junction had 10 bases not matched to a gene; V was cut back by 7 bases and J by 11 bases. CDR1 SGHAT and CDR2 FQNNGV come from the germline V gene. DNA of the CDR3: TGTGCCAGCACGACTGGACAGGGTGGTGCCATATATTTT. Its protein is CASTTGQGGAIYF.

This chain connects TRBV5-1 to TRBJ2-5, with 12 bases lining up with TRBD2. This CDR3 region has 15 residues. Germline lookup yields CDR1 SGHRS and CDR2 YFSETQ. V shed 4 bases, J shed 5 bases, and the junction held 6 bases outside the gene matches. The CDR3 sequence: CASSRLAGVRETQYF. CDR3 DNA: TGCGCCAGCAGCAGACTAGCGGGAGTCCGGGAGACCCAGTACTTC.

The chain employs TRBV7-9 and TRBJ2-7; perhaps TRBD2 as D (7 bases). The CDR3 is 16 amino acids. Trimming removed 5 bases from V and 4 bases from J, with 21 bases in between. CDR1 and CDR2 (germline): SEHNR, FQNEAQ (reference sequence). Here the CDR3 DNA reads TGTGCCAGCAGCACCCCTCTTCGGGGGGCGAGGTACGAGCAGTACTTC. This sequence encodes CASSTPLRGARYEQYF.

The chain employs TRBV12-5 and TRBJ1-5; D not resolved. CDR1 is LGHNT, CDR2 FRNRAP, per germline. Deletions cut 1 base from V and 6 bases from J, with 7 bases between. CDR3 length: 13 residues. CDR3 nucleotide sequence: TGTGCTAGTGGTTTGGGAGTTGGTCAGCCCCAGCATTTT. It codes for CASGLGVGQPQHF.

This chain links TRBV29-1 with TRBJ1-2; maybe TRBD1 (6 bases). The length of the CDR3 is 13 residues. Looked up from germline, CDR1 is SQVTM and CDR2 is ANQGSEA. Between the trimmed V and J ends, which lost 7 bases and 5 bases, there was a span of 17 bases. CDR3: CSAWDKEGYGYTF. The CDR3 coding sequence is TGCAGCGCCTGGGACAAAGAGGGTTATGGCTACACCTTC.

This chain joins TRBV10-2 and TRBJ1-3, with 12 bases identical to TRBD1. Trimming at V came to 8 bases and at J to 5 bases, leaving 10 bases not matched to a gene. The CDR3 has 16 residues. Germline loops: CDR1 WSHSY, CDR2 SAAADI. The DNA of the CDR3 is TGCGCCAGCTCTCCCACCCGGGACAGGGGGCGAAACACCATATATTTT. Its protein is CASSPTRDRGRNTIYF.

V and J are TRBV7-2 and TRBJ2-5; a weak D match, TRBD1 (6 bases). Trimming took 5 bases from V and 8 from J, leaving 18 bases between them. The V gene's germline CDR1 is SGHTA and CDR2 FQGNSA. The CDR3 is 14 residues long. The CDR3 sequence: CASSPETGPKTQYF. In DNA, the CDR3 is TGTGCCAGCAGCCCAGAGACAGGCCCCAAAACCCAGTACTTC. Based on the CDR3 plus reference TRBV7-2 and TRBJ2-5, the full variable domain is GAGVSQSPSNKVTEKGKDVELRCDPISGHTALYWYRQSLGQGLEFLIYFQGNSAPDKSGLPSDRFSAERTGGSVSTLTIQRTQQEDSAVYLCASSPETGPKTQYFGPGTRLLVL.

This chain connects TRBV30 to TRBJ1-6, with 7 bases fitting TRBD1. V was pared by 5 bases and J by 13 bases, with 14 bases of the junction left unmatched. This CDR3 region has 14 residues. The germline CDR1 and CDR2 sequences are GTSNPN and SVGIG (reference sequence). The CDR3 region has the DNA TGTGCCTGGGATACCGGGACAGCAGGTTGGCCCCTCCACTTT. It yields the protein CAWDTGTAGWPLHF.

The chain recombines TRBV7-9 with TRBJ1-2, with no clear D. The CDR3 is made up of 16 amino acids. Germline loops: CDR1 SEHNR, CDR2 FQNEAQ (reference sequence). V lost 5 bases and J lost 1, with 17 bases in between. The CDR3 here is CASSNSGREGNYGYTF. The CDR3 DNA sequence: TGTGCCAGCAGCAACTCCGGAAGGGAGGGTAACTATGGCTACACCTTC.

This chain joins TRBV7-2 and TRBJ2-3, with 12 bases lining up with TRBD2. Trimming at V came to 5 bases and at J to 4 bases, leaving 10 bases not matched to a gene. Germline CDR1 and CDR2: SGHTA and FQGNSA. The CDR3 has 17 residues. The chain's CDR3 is CASSIGLAGWGADTQYF. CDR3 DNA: TGTGCCAGCAGCATTGGACTAGCGGGATGGGGGGCAGATACGCAGTATTTT. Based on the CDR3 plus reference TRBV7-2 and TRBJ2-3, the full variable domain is GAGVSQSPSNKVTEKGKDVELRCDPISGHTALYWYRQSLGQGLEFLIYFQGNSAPDKSGLPSDRFSAERTGGSVSTLTIQRTQQEDSAVYLCASSIGLAGWGADTQYFGPGTRLTVL.

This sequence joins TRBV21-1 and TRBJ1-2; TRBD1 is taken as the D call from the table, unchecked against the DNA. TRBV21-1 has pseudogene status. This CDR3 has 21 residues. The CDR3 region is CASSARPSTGIRVGFNYGYTF. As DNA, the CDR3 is TGTGCCAGCAGCGCCAGACCCTCCACAGGGATTAGGGTAGGATTTAACTATGGCTACACCTTC.

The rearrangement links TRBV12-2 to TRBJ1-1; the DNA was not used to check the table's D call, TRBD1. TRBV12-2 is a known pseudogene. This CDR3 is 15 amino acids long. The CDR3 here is CASRADRGEGTEAFF. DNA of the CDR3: TGTGCAAGTCGCGCCGACAGGGGAGAGGGCACTGAAGCTTTCTTT.

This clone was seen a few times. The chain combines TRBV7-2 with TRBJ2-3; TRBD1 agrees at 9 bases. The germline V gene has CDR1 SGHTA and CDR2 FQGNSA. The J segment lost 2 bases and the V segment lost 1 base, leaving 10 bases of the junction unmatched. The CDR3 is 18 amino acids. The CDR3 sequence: CASSLEERDRAVTDTQYF. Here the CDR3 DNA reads TGTGCCAGCAGCTTAGAGGAGCGGGACAGGGCGGTCACAGATACGCAGTATTTT. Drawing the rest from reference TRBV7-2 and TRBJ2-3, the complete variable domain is GAGVSQSPSNKVTEKGKDVELRCDPISGHTALYWYRQSLGQGLEFLIYFQGNSAPDKSGLPSDRFSAERTGGSVSTLTIQRTQQEDSAVYLCASSLEERDRAVTDTQYFGPGTRLTVL.

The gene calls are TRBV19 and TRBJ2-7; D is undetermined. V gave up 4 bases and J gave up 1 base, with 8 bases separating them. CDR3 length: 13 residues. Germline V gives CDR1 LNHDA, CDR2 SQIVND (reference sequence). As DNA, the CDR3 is TGTGCCAGTAGTACCGTATCGTCCTACGAGCAGTACTTC. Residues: CASSTVSSYEQYF.

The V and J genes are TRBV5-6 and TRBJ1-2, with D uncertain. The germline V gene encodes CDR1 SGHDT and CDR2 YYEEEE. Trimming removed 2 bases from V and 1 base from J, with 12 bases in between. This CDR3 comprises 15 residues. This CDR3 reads CASSFPRTHNYGYTF. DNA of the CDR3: TGTGCCAGCAGCTTTCCGAGAACCCATAACTATGGCTACACCTTC. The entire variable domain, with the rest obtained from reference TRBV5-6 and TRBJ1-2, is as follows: DAGVTQSPTHLIKTRGQQVTLRCSPKSGHDTVSWYQQALGQGPQFIFQYYEEEERQRGNFPDRFSGHQFPNYSSELNVNALLLGDSALYLCASSFPRTHNYGYTFGSGTRLTVV.

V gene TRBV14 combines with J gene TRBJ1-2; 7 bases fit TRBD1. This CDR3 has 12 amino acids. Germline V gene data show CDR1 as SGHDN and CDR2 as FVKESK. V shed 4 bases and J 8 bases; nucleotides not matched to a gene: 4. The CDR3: CASSPTGYGYTF. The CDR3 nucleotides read TGTGCCAGCAGCCCGACAGGGTACGGCTACACCTTC.

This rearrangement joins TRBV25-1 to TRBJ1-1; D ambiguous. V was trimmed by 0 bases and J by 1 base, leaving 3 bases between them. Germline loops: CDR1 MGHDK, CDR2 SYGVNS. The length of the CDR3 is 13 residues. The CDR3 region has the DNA TGTGCCAGCAGTGAATATCAGAACACTGAAGCTTTCTTT. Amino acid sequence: CASSEYQNTEAFF.

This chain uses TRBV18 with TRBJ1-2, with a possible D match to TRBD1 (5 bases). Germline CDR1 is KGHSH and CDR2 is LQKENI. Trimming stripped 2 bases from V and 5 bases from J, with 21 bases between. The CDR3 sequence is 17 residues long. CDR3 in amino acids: CASSPNFLTRGEYGYTF. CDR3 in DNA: TGTGCCAGCTCACCAAATTTTTTAACAAGGGGTGAATATGGCTACACCTTC. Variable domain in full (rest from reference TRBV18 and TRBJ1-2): NAGVMQNPRHLVRRRGQEARLRCSPMKGHSHVYWYRQLPEEGLKFMVYLQKENIIDESGMPKERFSAEFPKEGPSILRIQQVVRGDSAAYFCASSPNFLTRGEYGYTFGSGTRLTVV.

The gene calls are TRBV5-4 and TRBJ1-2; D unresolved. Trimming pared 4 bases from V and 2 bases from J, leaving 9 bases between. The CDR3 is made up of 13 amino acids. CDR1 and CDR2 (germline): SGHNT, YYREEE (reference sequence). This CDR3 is CASSPTENYGYTF. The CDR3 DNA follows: TGTGCCAGCAGCCCCACAGAGAACTATGGCTACACCTTC.